This is a list of T cell receptor beta chains from one sample in a study of blood T cell repertoires in COVID-19. Measured with immunoSEQ multiplex PCR; TCRdb has only the in-frame clones, and not every one. The repertoire has over 150,000 clones, roughly four fifths of them found once; the top ten carry roughly 12%. Sequencing was performed on PBMCs or T cells enriched from blood (not recorded which). These receptors were obtained from a man aged 40-49 years who had recovered from COVID-19. Both conserved end residues are part of each CDR3. The order of the fields is J gene, clone size, D gene, V gene, CDR3 DNA, CDR3 protein. D genes are given only for firm matches. Size is stated for part of the rows, as once, few or many counts, or as a class when the clone is expanded.

j_call: TRBJ2-1
clone_size: NA
d_call: NA
v_call: TRBV9
cdr3_nt: TGTGCCAGCAGCTCGGGAACTTCCTTCGATGAGCAGTTCTTC
cdr3_aa: CASSSGTSFDEQFF

j_call: TRBJ2-1
clone_size: NA
d_call: NA
v_call: TRBV21-1
cdr3_nt: TGTGCCAGCACCCAACCGCCTAGCGAGTGCTACAATGAGCAGTTCTTC
cdr3_aa: CASTQPPSECYNEQFF

j_call: TRBJ2-2
clone_size: few
d_call: TRBD1
v_call: TRBV12-5
cdr3_nt: TGTGCTAGTGGTAAAGGGGGCGACACCGGGGAGCTGTTTTTT
cdr3_aa: CASGKGGDTGELFF

j_call: TRBJ1-2
clone_size: NA
d_call: TRBD1
v_call: TRBV28
cdr3_nt: TGTGCCAGCAGCCAACAGGGGCCTGGCTACACCTTC
cdr3_aa: CASSQQGPGYTF

j_call: TRBJ1-6
clone_size: once
d_call: NA
v_call: TRBV7-9
cdr3_nt: TGTGCCAGCAGCCGCGACAGGATCAGGTGGTCACCCCTCCACTTT
cdr3_aa: CASSRDRIRWSPLHF

j_call: TRBJ2-1
clone_size: NA
d_call: TRBD2
v_call: TRBV20-1
cdr3_nt: TGCAGTGCTAGAGTTGCGGGAGGGCAGTTCTTC
cdr3_aa: CSARVAGGQFF

j_call: TRBJ2-3
clone_size: NA
d_call: TRBD2
v_call: TRBV11-3
cdr3_nt: TGTGCCAGCAGCTTGGGACTAGCTTTCACAGATACGCAGTATTTT
cdr3_aa: CASSLGLAFTDTQYF

j_call: TRBJ1-5
clone_size: once
d_call: TRBD1
v_call: TRBV6-1
cdr3_nt: TGTGCCAGCAGTGAAGCCACAGGGGTCGGGCAGCCCCAGCATTTT
cdr3_aa: CASSEATGVGQPQHF

j_call: TRBJ2-1
clone_size: NA
d_call: TRBD2
v_call: TRBV7-2
cdr3_nt: TGTGCCAGCAGCTCATCCGGGACTACAGGTGAGCAGTTCTTC
cdr3_aa: CASSSSGTTGEQFF

j_call: TRBJ2-2
clone_size: NA
d_call: NA
v_call: TRBV6-2/TRBV6-3
cdr3_nt: TGTGCCAGCAGTTACTCTAGTCGGACAGCTTCGAACACCGGGGAGCTGTTTTTT
cdr3_aa: CASSYSSRTASNTGELFF

j_call: TRBJ1-5
clone_size: NA
d_call: NA
v_call: TRBV28
cdr3_nt: TGTGCCAGCAGTTCCCAGGGCGGCAGGGCCTTTCAGCCCCAGCATTTT
cdr3_aa: CASSSQGGRAFQPQHF

j_call: TRBJ2-7
clone_size: NA
d_call: NA
v_call: TRBV10-3
cdr3_nt: TGTGCCATCAGTGGAGGGACACGCTCAGCCTACGAGCAGTACTTC
cdr3_aa: CAISGGTRSAYEQYF

j_call: TRBJ1-2
clone_size: NA
d_call: TRBD1
v_call: TRBV12-3/TRBV12-4
cdr3_nt: TGTGCCAGCAGTAATCGACAGGGCGGAGGCTACACCTTC
cdr3_aa: CASSNRQGGGYTF

j_call: TRBJ2-1
clone_size: NA
d_call: TRBD2
v_call: TRBV9
cdr3_nt: TGTGCCAGCAGCGTAAGACTAGCGGGAGACGAGCAGTTCTTC
cdr3_aa: CASSVRLAGDEQFF

j_call: TRBJ2-3
clone_size: NA
d_call: TRBD2
v_call: TRBV3-1/TRBV3-2
cdr3_nt: TGTGCCAGCAGCCAAGGACTAGCGGGGAGCACAGATACGCAGTATTTT
cdr3_aa: CASSQGLAGSTDTQYF

j_call: TRBJ1-6
clone_size: NA
d_call: TRBD1
v_call: TRBV3-1/TRBV3-2
cdr3_nt: TGTGCCAGCAGCCAAGTTTGGACAGGGACCAATTCACCCCTCCACTTT
cdr3_aa: CASSQVWTGTNSPLHF

j_call: TRBJ1-1
clone_size: NA
d_call: NA
v_call: TRBV6-5
cdr3_nt: TGTGCCAGCAGTCTTATAGGTTCGGGAAACACTGAAGCTTTCTTT
cdr3_aa: CASSLIGSGNTEAFF

j_call: TRBJ1-2
clone_size: NA
d_call: TRBD1
v_call: TRBV14
cdr3_nt: TGTGCCAGCAGCCCGGACAGGGGGTATGGCTACACCTTC
cdr3_aa: CASSPDRGYGYTF

j_call: TRBJ2-5
clone_size: few
d_call: TRBD2
v_call: TRBV19
cdr3_nt: TGTGCCAGTACCCTGAGGCTCGGACTAGCACGGGAGACCCAGTACTTC
cdr3_aa: CASTLRLGLARETQYF

j_call: TRBJ2-6
clone_size: NA
d_call: TRBD2
v_call: TRBV5-1
cdr3_nt: TGCGCCAGCAGCTTGGCCCGGACTAGTCTGACCGGGGCCAACGTCCTGACTTTC
cdr3_aa: CASSLARTSLTGANVLTF

j_call: TRBJ2-7
clone_size: NA
d_call: NA
v_call: TRBV6-5
cdr3_nt: TGTGCCAGCAGCCGGAGGGCGAGCCGGAACTACGAGCAGTACTTC
cdr3_aa: CASSRRASRNYEQYF